This T cell receptor (beta chain) stems from a study of blood T cell repertoires in COVID-19. Background on the study: Samples taken during acute and convalescent COVID-19 were collected in the United States, Italy and Spain. T cells, B-cell-depleted T cells, or PBMCs supplied cDNA or gDNA.

Authors' processing steps: The authors estimated nucleated cell counts from reference gene primer amplification. Assay used: immunoSEQ multiplex PCR; TCRdb lists only in-frame clones, some missing. The V and J calls and clone size come from that table; D and trimming were worked out from the DNA. The sample contains 250,000 to 350,000 clones, more than 70% of which appear only once. V shed 1 base, J shed 3 bases, and the junction held 3 bases outside the gene matches. Germline CDR1 MNHEY, CDR2 SMNVEV (reference sequence). This CDR3 contains 15 residues. This clonotype originated in a woman in her forties or fifties with acute or convalescent COVID-19. V gene TRBV27 combines with J gene TRBJ2-1; 7 nucleotides line up with TRBD2. The specimen was peripheral blood. The CDR3 bases are TGTGCCAGCAGTTTATACGCGGGAGTCTACAATGAGCAGTTCTTC. This gives the protein CASSLYAGVYNEQFF.